This section outlines one T cell receptor (beta chain) sequence together with its context. Generated by immunoSEQ multiplex PCR, the TCRdb table keeps only in-frame clones and is missing some. The table shows approximately 470,000 clones, with around 87% occurring only once. The sample belongs to a study of blood T cell repertoires in COVID-19. From germline, CDR1 is SGHRS and CDR2 YFSETQ. CDR3 length equals 16 residues. V trimming: 4 bases; J trimming: 1 base; junction bases outside the gene matches: 9. Individuals aged about 18 to 95 years were recruited from about two dozen US areas. Participants' reported clinical history set cohort assignment.

The TCR comes from a woman younger than 35 who had recovered from COVID-19. The chain uses TRBV5-1 and TRBJ1-1; TRBD1 agrees at 8 bases. The sequenced sample was PBMCs or T cells enriched from blood (not recorded which). The CDR3 is CASSRTGLRGNTEAFF. The CDR3, as DNA: TGCGCCAGCAGCCGGACAGGGCTGCGCGGGAACACTGAAGCTTTCTTT.